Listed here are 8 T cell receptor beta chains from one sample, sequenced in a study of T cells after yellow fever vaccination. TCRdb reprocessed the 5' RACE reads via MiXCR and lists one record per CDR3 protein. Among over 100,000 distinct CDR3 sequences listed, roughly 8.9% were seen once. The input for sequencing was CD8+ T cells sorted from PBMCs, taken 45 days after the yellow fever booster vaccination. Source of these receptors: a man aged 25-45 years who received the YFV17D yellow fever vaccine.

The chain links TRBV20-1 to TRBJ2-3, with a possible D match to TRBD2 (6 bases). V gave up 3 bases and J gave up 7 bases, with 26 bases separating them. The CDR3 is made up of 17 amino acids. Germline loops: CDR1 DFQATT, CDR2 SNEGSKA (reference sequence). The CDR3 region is CSARYEVAGNFMYTQYF. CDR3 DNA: TGCAGTGCTAGGTACGAGGTGGCGGGAAACTTCATGTATACGCAGTATTTT.

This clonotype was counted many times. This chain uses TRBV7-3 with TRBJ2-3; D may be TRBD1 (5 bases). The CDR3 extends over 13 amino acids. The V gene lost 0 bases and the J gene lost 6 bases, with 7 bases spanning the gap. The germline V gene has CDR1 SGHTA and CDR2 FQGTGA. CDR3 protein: CASSLTKGDTQYF. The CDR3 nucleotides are TGTGCCAGCAGCTTAACCAAGGGGGATACGCAGTATTTT.

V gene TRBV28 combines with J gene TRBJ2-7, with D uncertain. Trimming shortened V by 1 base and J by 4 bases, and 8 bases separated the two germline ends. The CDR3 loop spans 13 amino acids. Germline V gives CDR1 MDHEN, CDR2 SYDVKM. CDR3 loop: CASSLYFSYEQYF. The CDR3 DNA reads TGTGCCAGCAGTTTATATTTCTCTTACGAGCAGTACTTC. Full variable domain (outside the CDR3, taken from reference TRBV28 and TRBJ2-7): DVKVTQSSRYLVKRTGEKVFLECVQDMDHENMFWYRQDPGLGLRLIYFSYDVKMKEKGDIPEGYSVSREKKERFSLILESASTNQTSMYLCASSLYFSYEQYFGPGTRLTVT.

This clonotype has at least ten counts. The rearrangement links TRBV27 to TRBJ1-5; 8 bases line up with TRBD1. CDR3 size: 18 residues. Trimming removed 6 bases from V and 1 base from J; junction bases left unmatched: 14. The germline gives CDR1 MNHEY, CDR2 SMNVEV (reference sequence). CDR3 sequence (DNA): TGTGCCAGCAGAGAGGGACAGGTAGGCCCCGCGAGCAATCAGCCCCAGCATTTT. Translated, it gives CASREGQVGPASNQPQHF.

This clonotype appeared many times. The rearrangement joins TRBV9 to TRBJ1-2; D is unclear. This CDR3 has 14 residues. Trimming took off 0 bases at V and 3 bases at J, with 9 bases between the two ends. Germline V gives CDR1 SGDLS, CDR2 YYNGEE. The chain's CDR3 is CASSVAELDYGYTF. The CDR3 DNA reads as TGTGCCAGCAGCGTAGCTGAGTTGGACTATGGCTACACCTTC.

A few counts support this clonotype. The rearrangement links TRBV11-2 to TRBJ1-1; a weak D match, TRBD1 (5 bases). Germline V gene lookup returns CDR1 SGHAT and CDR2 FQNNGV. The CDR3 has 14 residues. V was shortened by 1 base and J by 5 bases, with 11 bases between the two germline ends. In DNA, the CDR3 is TGTGCCAGCAGCTTAGGTCGGGGCTGGACTGAAGCTTTCTTT. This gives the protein CASSLGRGWTEAFF.

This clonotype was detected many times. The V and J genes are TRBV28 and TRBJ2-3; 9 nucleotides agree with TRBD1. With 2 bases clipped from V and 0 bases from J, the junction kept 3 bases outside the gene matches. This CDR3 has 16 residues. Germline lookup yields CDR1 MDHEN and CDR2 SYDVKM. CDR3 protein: CASSLGTGSSTDTQYF. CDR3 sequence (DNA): TGTGCCAGCAGTTTAGGGACAGGGTCTAGCACAGATACGCAGTATTTT.

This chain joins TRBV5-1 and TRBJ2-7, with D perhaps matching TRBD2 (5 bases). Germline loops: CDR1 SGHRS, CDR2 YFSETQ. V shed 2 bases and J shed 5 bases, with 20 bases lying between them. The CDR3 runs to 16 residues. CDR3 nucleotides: TGCGCCAGCAGCTTTTTGTGGGAGCCCGGATTTAACGAGCAGTACTTC. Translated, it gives CASSFLWEPGFNEQYF. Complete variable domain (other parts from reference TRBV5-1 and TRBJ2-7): KAGVTQTPRYLIKTRGQQVTLSCSPISGHRSVSWYQQTPGQGLQFLFEYFSETQRNKGNFPGRFSGRQFSNSRSEMNVSTLELGDSALYLCASSFLWEPGFNEQYFGPGTRLTVT.